This T cell receptor (beta chain) came from a study of OX40 agonist ivuxolimab in advanced cancers. Study context: Head and neck, renal cell, melanoma or hepatocellular carcinoma were the cancers that dose-escalation patients had. Males comprised around 80% of the group, whose mean age was about 60 years (range roughly 23 to 80).

The ends lost 8 bases at V and 8 bases at J; junction bases unmatched: 8. Germline lookup yields CDR1 MDHEN and CDR2 SYDVKM. This CDR3 is 13 amino acids long. Produced via immunoSEQ multiplex PCR; TCRdb's table is partial and in-frame only. Altogether about 80,000 clones are present, approximately 90% being singletons, with the ten largest covering 0.47%. The chain couples TRBV28 to TRBJ1-2; TRBD1 agrees at 10 bases. The sequenced sample was CD4+ or CD8+ T cells sorted from blood, obtained in a trial of the OX40 agonist ivuxolimab. The TCR originated in an adult with an advanced solid tumor such as melanoma, head and neck, liver or kidney cancer. CDR3 bases: TGTGCCAGCTCAAGGGGACAGGGGAAAGGCTACACCTTC. This translates into CASSRGQGKGYTF.